Included here is one T cell receptor (beta chain) sequence, with context. In the study's own analysis: Quantification of nucleated cells was approximated via reference gene primer amplification. TCRdb's table, derived via immunoSEQ multiplex PCR, lists solely in-frame clones and lacks some. The D gene and trimming were derived from the DNA, and the V and J assignments and clone size from that table. The sample includes tens of thousands of clones, less than 75% of them seen just once. The V end lost 5 bases, the J end lost 4 bases, and 11 bases lay between the germline ends. From germline, CDR1 is SGHTA and CDR2 FQGTGA. The CDR3 sequence is 13 residues long. This entry is derived from a study of blood T cell repertoires in COVID-19. Study context: Donors in the United States, Italy and Spain gave samples during acute or convalescent COVID-19. In each case, the material was cDNA or gDNA derived from T cells, B-cell-depleted T cells, or PBMCs.

This chain uses TRBV7-3 with TRBJ2-5; D ambiguous. The receptor was isolated from a man aged 55 to 70 with acute or convalescent COVID-19. The sequenced sample consisted of peripheral blood. CDR3 nucleotide sequence: TGTGCCAGCAGCCCAGGTGGTCGAGAGACCCAGTACTTC. The encoded protein is CASSPGGRETQYF.